Shown below are 31 T cell receptor beta chains from a single sample sequenced in a study of blood T cell repertoires in COVID-19. Assay: immunoSEQ multiplex PCR; the TCRdb copy retains only in-frame clones and omits some. The table records under 20,000 clones, 65% to 80% of them present only once. The sequencing input was peripheral blood. These receptors came from a man between 65 and 85 years old with COVID-19, enrolled during active disease.

The rearrangement joins TRBV27 to TRBJ1-4; 7 bases agree with TRBD1. This CDR3 comprises 15 residues. Looked up from germline, CDR1 is MNHEY and CDR2 is SMNVEV (reference sequence). J lost 5 bases, V lost 4 bases, and 7 bases had no gene match. The CDR3 reads CASSYIQGHNEKLFF. As DNA, the CDR3 is TGTGCCAGCAGTTACATACAGGGGCACAATGAAAAACTGTTTTTT.

The chain has TRBV3-1 (or the pseudogene TRBV3-2) and TRBJ1-4, with 11 bases identical to TRBD1. After removal of 3 bases from V and 13 bases from J, the junction contained 4 bases not matched to a gene. CDR1 is LGHDT and CDR2 is YNNKEL in the germline V gene (reference sequence). The CDR3 is 13 residues long. CDR3 sequence: CASSHTGTGGLFF. CDR3 DNA sequence: TGTGCCAGCAGCCACACCGGGACAGGGGGACTGTTTTTT.

This chain uses TRBV5-1 with TRBJ1-3; D not certain. The CDR3 loop spans 13 amino acids. Trimming took 0 bases from V and 7 from J, leaving 8 bases between them. The germline V gene encodes CDR1 SGHRS and CDR2 YFSETQ. As DNA, the CDR3 is TGCGCCAGCAGCTTGGAAGGGAGCAACACCATATATTTT. This sequence encodes CASSLEGSNTIYF.

V is TRBV3-1 (or the pseudogene TRBV3-2) and J is TRBJ1-1, with D unresolved. The V end was cut by 2 bases, the J end by 6 bases, with 13 bases between. Germline-derived CDR1 and CDR2 are LGHDT and YNNKEL (reference sequence). CDR3 size: 14 residues. The CDR3 DNA follows: TGTGCCAGCAGCCAACAATTCCTGGGAGCTGAAGCTTTCTTT. Its translation: CASSQQFLGAEAFF.

This rearrangement joins TRBV12-3 or TRBV12-4 to TRBJ1-2; possibly TRBD1 for D (6 bases). V shed 6 bases and J shed 2 bases, with 10 bases lying between them. This CDR3 is 13 amino acids long. CDR3 amino acids: CASRSTGNYGYTF. The CDR3 DNA sequence: TGTGCCAGCAGGTCCACAGGGAACTATGGCTACACCTTC.

This clone is deemed medium-sized (0.01 to 0.1%). The chain carries TRBV6-2 or TRBV6-3 and TRBJ2-1; 7 bases fit TRBD2. Germline CDR1 reads MNHEY; CDR2 reads SVGEGT. Trimming removed 5 bases from V and 4 bases from J; junction bases left unmatched: 8. The CDR3 is 15 amino acids. This chain's CDR3 is CASSRGLAVYNEQFF. In DNA form, the CDR3 reads TGTGCCAGCAGTCGCGGGCTAGCGGTTTACAATGAGCAGTTCTTC.

The chain couples TRBV19 to TRBJ1-2; 10 bases are a match to TRBD1. J lost 5 bases, V lost 8 bases, and 5 bases had no gene match. Germline V CDR1 and CDR2: LNHDA, SQIVND (reference sequence). The CDR3 length is 13 residues. Written as DNA, the CDR3 is TGTGCCAGTTCCGGGACAGGGGTTTATGGCTACACCTTC. Translated, it gives CASSGTGVYGYTF.

This clone was seen more than once but under ten times. The CDR3 DNA reads as TGTGCCTCCCGGCCAGGGGGGGAGACCCAGTACTTC. This sequence encodes CASRPGGETQYF. This chain uses TRBV25-1 with TRBJ2-5; possibly TRBD1 for D (7 bases). The V end was cut by 11 bases, the J end by 5 bases, with 15 bases between. The CDR3 contains 12 residues. Germline loops: CDR1 MGHDK, CDR2 SYGVNS.

This clone was seen a single time. V and J are TRBV5-6 and TRBJ2-2; 7 bases line up with TRBD2. J lost 4 bases, V lost 1 base, and 7 bases had no gene match. The CDR3 consists of 16 residues. The V gene's germline CDR1 is SGHDT and CDR2 YYEEEE. The CDR3 loop reads CASSLLWGRGTGELFF. CDR3 nucleotides: TGTGCCAGCAGCTTGCTCTGGGGGAGGGGCACCGGGGAGCTGTTTTTT.

The genes are TRBV11-2 and TRBJ2-7, with D possibly matching TRBD2 (7 bases). Germline assignment: CDR1 SGHAT and CDR2 FQNNGV. Trimming left V 7 bases short and J 2 bases short, with 15 bases between. CDR3 length: 14 amino acids. CDR3 amino acids: CASNAWGGAYEQYF. The CDR3 DNA reads TGTGCCAGCAACGCATGGGGGGGCGCCTACGAGCAGTACTTC.

This chain joins TRBV18 and TRBJ1-1; no clear D gene. CDR3 size: 15 residues. CDR1 and CDR2 (germline): KGHSH, LQKENI. Trimming pared 3 bases from V and 5 bases from J, leaving 16 bases between. This CDR3 reads CASSPVLETWTEAFF. Here the CDR3 DNA reads TGTGCCAGCTCACCCGTATTGGAGACTTGGACTGAAGCTTTCTTT.

The V and J genes are TRBV28 and TRBJ2-7; the D gene is possibly TRBD1 (5 bases). This CDR3 region has 16 residues. V was cut by 3 bases and J by 0 bases, with 15 bases left in between. Germline V gene sequence: CDR1 MDHEN, CDR2 SYDVKM. For the CDR3, the DNA is TGTGCCAGCAGTTTCCCCACGACAGCTAACTCCTACGAGCAGTACTTC. This encodes CASSFPTTANSYEQYF.

V is TRBV29-1 and J is TRBJ2-1; TRBD2 matches at 7 bases. The CDR3 length is 15 residues. Germline assignment: CDR1 SQVTM and CDR2 ANQGSEA. V was clipped by 1 base and J by 0 bases; unmatched bases: 3. The CDR3 region has the DNA TGCAGCGTTGAAGGGGGGGGATTCTCCTACAATGAGCAGTTCTTC. It codes for CSVEGGGFSYNEQFF.

The chain links TRBV10-3 to TRBJ2-1; 9 bases fit TRBD2. V trimming: 3 bases; J trimming: 6 bases; junction bases outside the gene matches: 6. The CDR3 has 15 amino acids. The germline V gene has CDR1 ENHRY and CDR2 SYGVKD. The CDR3 is CAISDISGSPNEQFF. The CDR3 DNA reads as TGTGCCATCAGTGATATTAGCGGGAGCCCCAATGAGCAGTTCTTC.

In its sample, this clone was seen once. The genes are TRBV4-3 and TRBJ2-7, with 11 bases aligning to TRBD2. The V gene end was trimmed by 4 bases and the J gene end by 6 bases; junction bases not matched to a gene: 8. The CDR3 runs 15 residues. Germline V CDR1 and CDR2: LGHNA, YSLEER. In DNA form, the CDR3 reads TGCGCCAGCAGCCCGGTAGCGGGGGGGCCTCCCGAGCAGTACTTC. This codes for CASSPVAGGPPEQYF.

The chain carries TRBV6-2 or TRBV6-3 and TRBJ1-1; 8 bases agree with TRBD1. V trimming: 5 bases; J trimming: 1 base; junction bases outside the gene matches: 6. This CDR3 has 15 residues. Germline V lookup: CDR1 MNHEY, CDR2 SVGEGT. In nucleotides, the CDR3 is TGTGCCAGCAGTGGACAGGGCTTGAGGAACACTGAAGCTTTCTTT. This gives the protein CASSGQGLRNTEAFF.

V is TRBV19 and J is TRBJ1-6; TRBD1 is a possible D gene (5 bases). The CDR3 length is 17 residues. CDR1 and CDR2 from the germline V gene are LNHDA and SQIVND (reference sequence). V was trimmed by 2 bases and J by 7 bases, leaving 18 bases between them. CDR3 nucleotide sequence: TGTGCCAGTAGTATATACAGCCAGGGCACTTGGAATTCACCCCTCCACTTT. Its protein is CASSIYSQGTWNSPLHF.

This clone showed up just once. V gene TRBV9 combines with J gene TRBJ2-2, with D unresolved. The CDR3 is made up of 15 amino acids. V dropped 6 bases and J dropped 0 bases, with 12 bases sitting between them. Germline CDR1 reads SGDLS; CDR2 reads YYNGEE. The CDR3 DNA reads TGTGCCAGCACGGCAGCGATTACGAACACCGGGGAGCTGTTTTTT. It yields the protein CASTAAITNTGELFF. The full variable domain, in which reference TRBV9 and TRBJ2-2 provide the parts outside the CDR3, is DSGVTQTPKHLITATGQRVTLRCSPRSGDLSVYWYQQSLDQGLQFLIQYYNGEERAKGNILERFSAQQFPDLHSELNLSSLELGDSALYFCASTAAITNTGELFFGEGSRLTVL.

This clone was detected once. The chain links TRBV7-8 to TRBJ1-1, with D unresolved. There are 15 residues in the CDR3. The V and J ends lost 3 bases and 5 bases respectively, with 16 bases between them. Germline loops: CDR1 SGHVS, CDR2 FQNEAQ. CDR3 protein: CASSLRVRFGTEAFF. CDR3 DNA: TGTGCCAGCAGCTTGAGGGTCAGATTTGGGACTGAAGCTTTCTTT. Looking up the rest from reference TRBV7-8 and TRBJ1-1 gives the full variable domain: GAGVSQSPRYKVAKRGQDVALRCDPISGHVSLFWYQQALGQGPEFLTYFQNEAQLDKSGLPSDRFFAERPEGSVSTLKIQRTQQEDSAVYLCASSLRVRFGTEAFFGQGTRLTVV.

V and J are TRBV5-1 and TRBJ1-6; TRBD1 matches 9 bases. This CDR3 spans 15 amino acids. V was clipped by 0 bases and J by 8 bases; unmatched bases: 3. Per the germline V gene, CDR1 is SGHRS and CDR2 is YFSETQ. CDR3 in amino acids: CASSLGGQGHSPLHF. CDR3 in DNA: TGCGCCAGCAGCTTGGGCGGACAGGGGCATTCACCCCTCCACTTT.

The V and J genes are TRBV5-1 and TRBJ2-7; 8 bases align to TRBD1. V lost 1 base, J lost 4 bases, and 7 bases stayed unmatched. Germline-derived CDR1 and CDR2 are SGHRS and YFSETQ. This CDR3 comprises 15 residues. CDR3 in DNA: TGCGCCAGCAGCTTGAGTCCAGGGGGCGGGTACGAGCAGTACTTC. Translated: CASSLSPGGGYEQYF.

This chain uses TRBV6-6 with TRBJ1-2; tentative D call: TRBD1 (6 bases). The CDR3 has 15 amino acids. Per the germline V gene, CDR1 is MNHNY and CDR2 is SVGAGI (reference sequence). Trimming stripped 7 bases from V and 5 bases from J, with 20 bases between. This CDR3 is CASTLTSRGQYGYTF. The CDR3, as DNA: TGTGCCAGCACCCTGACTTCGCGGGGGCAGTATGGCTACACCTTC.

This clone appeared a few times. The V gene is TRBV19, the J gene TRBJ2-2; D is ambiguous. The germline CDR1 and CDR2 sequences are LNHDA and SQIVND (reference sequence). V was trimmed by 7 bases and J by 4 bases, leaving 13 bases between them. The CDR3 is made up of 14 amino acids. CDR3 protein: CASTKITSTGELFF. The CDR3 DNA is TGTGCCAGTACCAAGATAACAAGCACCGGGGAGCTGTTTTTT. Filled out from reference TRBV19 and TRBJ2-2, the complete variable domain reads DGGITQSPKYLFRKEGQNVTLSCEQNLNHDAMYWYRQDPGQGLRLIYYSQIVNDFQKGDIAEGYSVSREKKESFPLTVTSAQKNPTAFYLCASTKITSTGELFFGEGSRLTVL.

This clone was detected only once. This chain links TRBV4-1 with TRBJ2-5; 10 bases are shared with TRBD1. Germline CDR1 MGHRA, CDR2 YSYEKL. This CDR3 region has 15 residues. The V and J ends lost 2 bases and 4 bases, in that order; junction bases with no gene match: 4. In nucleotides, the CDR3 is TGCGCCAGCAGCCAACAGACAGGGGGCGTAGAGACCCAGTACTTC. It is translated as CASSQQTGGVETQYF.

The gene calls are TRBV30 and TRBJ1-5; 9 nucleotides align to TRBD1. Trimming at V came to 1 base and at J to 7 bases, leaving 11 bases not matched to a gene. Germline assignment: CDR1 GTSNPN and CDR2 SVGIG (reference sequence). The CDR3 spans 16 residues. The CDR3 DNA is TGTGCCTGGAGTGGGAGTACAGGGGGCGCGAGGCAGCCCCAGCATTTT. Its translation is CAWSGSTGGARQPQHF.

This clone was found a few times. This sequence joins TRBV5-1 and TRBJ1-1; D is unresolved. The germline V gene encodes CDR1 SGHRS and CDR2 YFSETQ. Trimming took 2 bases from V and 4 from J, leaving 9 bases between them. The CDR3 sequence is 13 residues long. CDR3: CASSFRDSTEAFF. As DNA, the CDR3 is TGCGCCAGCAGCTTTCGGGATTCCACTGAAGCTTTCTTT.

The J gene is TRBJ1-3, the V gene TRBV5-1; D uncertain. V was shortened by 3 bases and J by 7 bases, with 5 bases between the two germline ends. This CDR3 contains 11 residues. Germline V CDR1 and CDR2: SGHRS, YFSETQ. CDR3 DNA: TGCGCCAGCAGCTACGGGAACACCATATATTTT. Amino acids: CASSYGNTIYF. The full variable domain, with the rest looked up from reference TRBV5-1 and TRBJ1-3, is KAGVTQTPRYLIKTRGQQVTLSCSPISGHRSVSWYQQTPGQGLQFLFEYFSETQRNKGNFPGRFSGRQFSNSRSEMNVSTLELGDSALYLCASSYGNTIYFGEGSWLTVV.

The gene calls are TRBV15 and TRBJ2-1, with D possibly TRBD2 on 7 matching bases. Germline V gives CDR1 LNHNV, CDR2 YYDKDF (reference sequence). The CDR3 spans 15 residues. Trimming stripped 3 bases from V and 5 bases from J, with 14 bases between. In DNA, the CDR3 is TGTGCCACCAGCAGGGGAGGGGGGTCGCACAATGAGCAGTTCTTC. Encoded protein: CATSRGGGSHNEQFF.

The CDR3 spells CASSYGGQGTHYGYTF. DNA of the CDR3: TGTGCCAGCAGTTACGGAGGACAGGGGACCCACTATGGCTACACCTTC. The chain uses TRBV6-2 or TRBV6-3 and TRBJ1-2, with 9 bases fitting TRBD1. This CDR3 is 16 amino acids long. Looked up from germline, CDR1 is MNHEY and CDR2 is SVGEGT. Trimming took 2 bases from V and 3 from J; bases not matched to a gene: 7.

This sequence joins TRBV29-1 and TRBJ1-2, with a possible D match to TRBD1 (6 bases). CDR3 length equals 15 residues. V was trimmed by 7 bases and J by 4 bases, leaving 22 bases between them. Germline V gene lookup returns CDR1 SQVTM and CDR2 ANQGSEA. CDR3 coding DNA: TGCAGCGCCAATGTGGGGGCGGACACGGGCTATGGCTACACCTTC. Translated: CSANVGADTGYGYTF.

The chain is built from TRBV6-5 and TRBJ1-1, with 7 bases fitting TRBD1. V trimming: 7 bases; J trimming: 2 bases; junction bases outside the gene matches: 10. The CDR3 is 15 amino acids. Germline-derived CDR1 and CDR2 are MNHEY and SVGAGI. The CDR3 spells CASNRQGGGNTEAFF. CDR3 bases: TGTGCCAGCAACCGTCAAGGGGGCGGAAACACTGAAGCTTTCTTT.